A selection of T cell receptor beta chains follows, all from one sample in a study of CD8+ T cells in alopecia areata. TCRdb's copy holds only in-frame clones and misses some; the assay was immunoSEQ multiplex PCR. The table records 150,000 to 200,000 clones, roughly 60% of them present only once. This material consisted of CD4+ T cells sorted from blood, taken at week 24, from a patient treated with tofacitinib. Every receptor here comes from a human donor with alopecia areata. Both conserved end residues are part of each CDR3. Fields, in order: D gene, clone size, V gene, J gene, CDR3 length, CDR3 DNA, CDR3 protein. A D gene is named only where the DNA matches it firmly. Clone size is not always given. Where it is, it says once, few, many or a class for expanded clones.

>-|few|TRBV28|TRBJ2-3|12
TGTGCCAGCAGTTTACGAGGGGATACGCAGTATTTT
CASSLRGDTQYF
>TRBD1|few|TRBV29-1|TRBJ2-2|13
TGCAGCGTTGGAAGGACAGGCGGCGGAGAGCTGTTTTTT
CSVGRTGGGELFF
>-|-|TRBV29-1|TRBJ1-2|12
TGCAGCGTGGACGATCGGAGGGCTGGCTACACCTTC
CSVDDRRAGYTF
>TRBD1|-|TRBV7-2|TRBJ2-4|17
TGTGCCAGCAGCTTAGTCGGGACAGCCCTAGCCAAAAACATTCAGTACTTC
CASSLVGTALAKNIQYF
>-|-|TRBV14|TRBJ1-2|13
TGTGCCATCGAACGGGCAGGGGCGCATGGCTACACCTTC
CAIERAGAHGYTF
>-|-|TRBV30|TRBJ1-1|13
TGTGCCTGGAGTGGCAGACTGAACACTGAAGCTTTCTTT
CAWSGRLNTEAFF
>TRBD2|-|TRBV2|TRBJ2-7|15
TGTGCCAGCACTGCGGCGGGGGGCCTCACCTACGAGCAGTACTTC
CASTAAGGLTYEQYF
>-|few|TRBV4-3|TRBJ1-6|13
TGCGCCAGCAGCCAAGATTCTGGTTCACCCCTCCACTTT
CASSQDSGSPLHF
>-|few|TRBV25-1|TRBJ2-5|13
TGTGCCAGCAGTGTGGGGGGCGCAGAGACCCAGTACTTC
CASSVGGAETQYF
>TRBD1|-|TRBV6-5|TRBJ1-2|13
TGTGCCAGCAGGAAAGGACAGGGTCTAGGCTACACCTTC
CASRKGQGLGYTF
>-|-|TRBV5-1|TRBJ1-2|15
TGCGCCAGCAGCCCCGCCCCCGGAGCTAACTATGGCTACACCTTC
CASSPAPGANYGYTF
>-|-|TRBV5-1|TRBJ2-3|16
TGCGCCAGCAGCTTCGAGACAGGCCTTTCGTCGGATACGCAGTATTTT
CASSFETGLSSDTQYF
>-|-|TRBV10-3|TRBJ2-5|14
TGTGCCATCAGTGAAGCAGGGATCCAAGAGACCCAGTACTTC
CAISEAGIQETQYF
>-|-|TRBV4-2|TRBJ2-7|13
TGTGCCAGCAGCCAATCGGGCTCCTACGAGCAGTACTTC
CASSQSGSYEQYF
>-|-|TRBV29-1|TRBJ1-4|12
TGCAGCGTTGGCAGAACTAATGAAAAACTGTTTTTT
CSVGRTNEKLFF
>-|-|TRBV5-6|TRBJ1-2|15
TGTGCCAGCAGCCCGGATGGGGGAAAGTTCTATGGCTACACCTTC
CASSPDGGKFYGYTF
>-|-|TRBV9|TRBJ2-2|14
TGTGCCAGCAGCTCCCGGGTAGGAACCGGGGAGCTGTTTTTT
CASSSRVGTGELFF
>-|-|TRBV30|TRBJ1-1|11
TGTGCCTGGAGTGTTAATACTGAAGCTTTCTTT
CAWSVNTEAFF
>TRBD1|-|TRBV7-2|TRBJ1-1|14
TGTGCCAGCAGCTGGGACAGGGCGAACACTGAAGCTTTCTTT
CASSWDRANTEAFF
>-|once|TRBV30|TRBJ2-1|12
TGTGCCTGGAGTAACTCCTACAATGAGCAGTTCTTC
CAWSNSYNEQFF
>-|-|TRBV5-1|TRBJ1-1|14
TGCGCCAGCAGAATTGACAGACCGAACACTGAAGCTTTCTTT
CASRIDRPNTEAFF
>-|few|TRBV4-3|TRBJ2-2|13
TGCGCCAGCAGCCTCCTGGGGACCGGGGAGCTGTTTTTT
CASSLLGTGELFF